A single sample gave rise to the 5 T cell receptor beta chains below, sequenced in a study of siplizumab effects on memory and regulatory T cells. Sequencing was performed with immunoSEQ multiplex PCR; in TCRdb, only in-frame clones are kept and a portion is missing. The table includes about 57,000 clones, less than 90% detected once. The sample taken for sequencing was memory CD4+ T cells sorted from blood. The receptors were sampled from a human donor in good health.

This clone was counted ten times or more. V gene TRBV27 combines with J gene TRBJ1-2; D perhaps matches TRBD1 (5 bases). CDR3 length: 14 amino acids. Trimming left V 0 bases short and J 8 bases short, with 13 bases between. CDR1 MNHEY and CDR2 SMNVEV come from the germline V gene (reference sequence). The CDR3 DNA is TGTGCCAGCAGTTTATCAAAGGGGCCCGGGGGCTACACCTTC. Translating it yields CASSLSKGPGGYTF.

At least ten counts were recorded for this clone. This chain connects TRBV5-1 to TRBJ1-6; D unresolved. The CDR3 is 15 amino acids. V was trimmed by 0 bases and J by 5 bases, leaving 9 bases between them. Germline CDR1 and CDR2: SGHRS and YFSETQ. As DNA, the CDR3 is TGCGCCAGCAGCTTGGTGGCGGCGGATAATTCACCCCTCCACTTT. Translated, it gives CASSLVAADNSPLHF.

The chain employs TRBV6-5 and TRBJ2-5, with D unclear. There are 12 residues in the CDR3. V lost 6 bases, J lost 5 bases, and 10 bases lay in between. Looked up from germline, CDR1 is MNHEY and CDR2 is SVGAGI. The CDR3 sequence is CASRGIQETQYF. The CDR3 bases are TGTGCCAGCAGGGGCATTCAGGAGACCCAGTACTTC.

This rearrangement joins TRBV4-2 to TRBJ2-2; no firm D call. The CDR3 loop spans 15 amino acids. Between the trimmed V and J ends, which lost 1 base and 1 base, there was a span of 7 bases. Germline assignment: CDR1 LGHNA and CDR2 YNFKEQ. CDR3 DNA sequence: TGTGCCAGCAGCCAAGTGTGGGAGAACACCGGGGAGCTGTTTTTT. Its protein is CASSQVWENTGELFF.

The V gene is TRBV7-2, the J gene TRBJ1-1, with a weak D call TRBD1 (6 bases). Germline CDR1 SGHTA, CDR2 FQGNSA. The CDR3 has 14 amino acids. V gave up 5 bases and J gave up 1 base, with 11 bases separating them. The CDR3 reads CASSRGQWNTEAFF. In nucleotides, the CDR3 is TGTGCCAGCAGCCGTGGACAGTGGAACACTGAAGCTTTCTTT.